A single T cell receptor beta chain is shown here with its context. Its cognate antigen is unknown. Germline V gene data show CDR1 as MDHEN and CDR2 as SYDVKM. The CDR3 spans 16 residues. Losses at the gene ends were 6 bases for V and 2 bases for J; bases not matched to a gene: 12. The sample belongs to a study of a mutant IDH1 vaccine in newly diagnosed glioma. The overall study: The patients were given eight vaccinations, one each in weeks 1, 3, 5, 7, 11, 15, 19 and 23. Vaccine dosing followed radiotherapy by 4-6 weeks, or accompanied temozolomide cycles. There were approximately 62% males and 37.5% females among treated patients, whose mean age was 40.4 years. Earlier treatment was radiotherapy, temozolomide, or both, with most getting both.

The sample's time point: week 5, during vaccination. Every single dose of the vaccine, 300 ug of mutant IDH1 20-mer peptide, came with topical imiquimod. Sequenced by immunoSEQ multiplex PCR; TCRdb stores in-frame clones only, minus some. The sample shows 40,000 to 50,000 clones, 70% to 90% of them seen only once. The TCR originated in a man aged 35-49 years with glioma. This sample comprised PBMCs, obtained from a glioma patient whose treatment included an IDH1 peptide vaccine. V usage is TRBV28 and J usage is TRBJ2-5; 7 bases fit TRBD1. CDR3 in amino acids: CASSHRGGGDQETQYF. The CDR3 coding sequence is TGTGCCAGCAGCCACCGAGGGGGCGGCGATCAAGAGACCCAGTACTTC.